This is a list of T cell receptor beta chains from one sample in a study of cytomegalovirus exposure and HLA in healthy donors. Clones were read by immunoSEQ multiplex PCR, and TCRdb kept only the in-frame ones, dropping some. Here the sample spans 270,000 or so clones, around 90% being singletons. Sequencing was done on a sample of PBMCs. Receptors were obtained from a girl aged 2-15 years in good health and CMV-seronegative. CDR3s include the opening cysteine and the closing phenylalanine or tryptophan. D genes are given only for firm matches. Expanded clones get a size class; other rows say once, few or many, or leave the size out.

TRBD2	TRBV5-1	TRBJ2-3	-	TGCGCCAGCAGCTTGGGTCTAGCGGGAGGGACCACAGATACGCAGTATTTT	CASSLGLAGGTTDTQYF
-	TRBV7-8	TRBJ1-1	-	TGTGCCAGCAGGAGACTCACAGGGCTGGTGAACACTGAAGCTTTCTTT	CASRRLTGLVNTEAFF
TRBD1	TRBV9	TRBJ1-2	-	TGTGCCAGCAGCAAAGACGGACAGGGGGGAAGCTATGGCTACACCTTC	CASSKDGQGGSYGYTF
-	TRBV5-1	TRBJ2-7	-	TGCGCCAGCAAGGAGGGGCAGGGGGGCTACGAGCAGTACTTC	CASKEGQGGYEQYF
-	TRBV7-9	TRBJ1-2	-	TGTGCCAGCAGCGCACAGGTCCAGGGCTACACCTTC	CASSAQVQGYTF
TRBD1	TRBV5-4	TRBJ2-3	-	TGTGCCAGCAGCTCACAGGGGCAGTTAGATACGCAGTATTTT	CASSSQGQLDTQYF
-	TRBV5-1	TRBJ2-3	-	TGCGCCAGCAGCCCCCCCGGGACTTCTCCCACAGATACGCAGTATTTT	CASSPPGTSPTDTQYF
-	TRBV5-6	TRBJ1-2	-	TGTGCCAGCAGCTTGCGTGCTGCGGAGGGGCGCGACTACACCTTC	CASSLRAAEGRDYTF
-	TRBV19	TRBJ1-5	once	TGTGCCAGTAGTATTCAGGCTTTTCAGCCCCAGCATTTT	CASSIQAFQPQHF
-	TRBV14	TRBJ2-1	-	TGTGCCAGCAGCCTTTGGATAGCGGACTTAACAGGGCAGTTCTTC	CASSLWIADLTGQFF
-	TRBV6-6	TRBJ1-1	-	TGTGCCAGCAGTTCTAGGAACACTGAAGCTTTCTTT	CASSSRNTEAFF
-	TRBV7-9	TRBJ1-2	-	TGTGCCAGCAGCCCAGGACAGATAGGCTACACCTTC	CASSPGQIGYTF
-	TRBV7-2	TRBJ1-2	once	TGTGCCAGCAGCCCTGGCCAGGGGTATGGCTACACCTTC	CASSPGQGYGYTF
TRBD1	TRBV4-1	TRBJ1-1	-	TGCGCCAGCAGCCCACTGGGACAGAAGAACACTGAAGCTTTCTTT	CASSPLGQKNTEAFF
-	TRBV4-2	TRBJ1-2	-	TGTGCCAGCAGCCAAGATGCGGGGATCAACTATGGCTACACCTTC	CASSQDAGINYGYTF
TRBD2	TRBV5-1	TRBJ2-2	-	TGCGCCAGCAGCTTGGTTCGGACTAGCGGGATGCCGAGCACCGGGGAGCTGTTTTTT	CASSLVRTSGMPSTGELFF
TRBD1	TRBV11-2	TRBJ2-7	-	TGTGCCAGCAGCTTAGATAAGGGGGCCAAAACCTACGAGCAGTACTTC	CASSLDKGAKTYEQYF
-	TRBV9	TRBJ1-4	-	TGTGCCAGCAGCAATGGGGCGGATTCTACTAATGAAAAACTGTTTTTT	CASSNGADSTNEKLFF
-	TRBV15	TRBJ2-7	-	TGTGCCACCAGCAACCCACAGGGAGCCTACGAGCAGTACTTC	CATSNPQGAYEQYF
TRBD1	TRBV11-2	TRBJ1-1	once	TGTGCCAGCAGCCGACCAATGACAGGGGCGGCGAACACTGAAGCTTTCTTT	CASSRPMTGAANTEAFF
TRBD2	TRBV7-9	TRBJ2-2	-	TGTGCCAGCAGCTCGCGACTAGCGGGGGGGAACACCGGGGAGCTGTTTTTT	CASSSRLAGGNTGELFF
-	TRBV27	TRBJ1-2	-	TGTGCCAGCAGTTCCCCCAGGAACGGCGAGCATGGCTACACCTTC	CASSSPRNGEHGYTF
-	TRBV4-1	TRBJ2-7	once	TGCGCCAGCAGCCAAGACCGCCTAAAGGGGACTTACGAGCAGTACTTC	CASSQDRLKGTYEQYF
TRBD2	TRBV5-5	TRBJ2-4	-	TGTGCCAGCAGCTCCTCCCCACGGCGGGGGAACATTCAGTACTTC	CASSSSPRRGNIQYF
-	TRBV10-3	TRBJ1-5	-	TGTGCCATCAGTGAGTCCAGGGGAAGCAATCAGCCCCAGCATTTT	CAISESRGSNQPQHF
-	TRBV12-5	TRBJ1-5	once	TGTGCTAGTGCCCCAAACGAGAGCCATCAGCCCCAGCATTTT	CASAPNESHQPQHF
-	TRBV19	TRBJ1-4	-	TGTGCCAGCAGAAGACAGTTAAATGAAAAACTGTTTTTT	CASRRQLNEKLFF
-	TRBV5-1	TRBJ2-1	-	TGCGCCAGCAGCTTGGTTGAGACAGCCAACAATGAGCAGTTCTTC	CASSLVETANNEQFF
-	TRBV12-1	TRBJ2-1	-	TGTGCCAGCAGCTTTGCCTTGCGGGGCCTGGACAATGAGCAGTTCTTC	CASSFALRGLDNEQFF
-	TRBV5-5	TRBJ2-1	-	TGTGCCAGCAGCCTTAGTTTTAGCGAAAGCAATGAGCAGTTCTTC	CASSLSFSESNEQFF
TRBD2	TRBV11-2	TRBJ2-1	-	TGTGCCAGCAGACTAGCGGGGGGGGAGCAGTTCTTC	CASRLAGGEQFF
TRBD2	TRBV6-6	TRBJ2-2	-	TGTGCCAGCAGTAGCGGGAGCACCGGGGAGCTGTTTTTT	CASSSGSTGELFF
TRBD1	TRBV19	TRBJ1-2	-	TGTGCCAGCATGGGACAGATGATCTATGGCTACACCTTC	CASMGQMIYGYTF
TRBD2	TRBV9	TRBJ2-2	-	TGTGCCAGCCGGGAGGGGAACACCGGGGAGCTGTTTTTT	CASREGNTGELFF
-	TRBV7-2	TRBJ2-1	-	TGTGCCAGCAGCCACCAAGCGGAGGGCTCCTACAATGAGCAGTTCTTC	CASSHQAEGSYNEQFF
TRBD2	TRBV4-2	TRBJ2-2	-	TGTGCCAGCAGCCAGGGGTCTAGCGGGGCCACGAACACCGGGGAGCTGTTTTTT	CASSQGSSGATNTGELFF
TRBD1	TRBV27	TRBJ2-7	-	TGTGCCAGCAGTCAGGGACAGTTTTACGAGCAGTACTTC	CASSQGQFYEQYF
-	TRBV19	TRBJ2-2	-	TGTGCCAGTAGTATAGTGGAGATAGTAGGCACCGGGGAGCTGTTTTTT	CASSIVEIVGTGELFF
-	TRBV28	TRBJ2-7	-	TGTGCCAGCAGTCCCCCGGGACTGGCCTACGAGCAGTACTTC	CASSPPGLAYEQYF
-	TRBV7-8	TRBJ2-3	-	TGTGCCAGCAGCTCCGAAACTAGGGAAATCACAGATACGCAGTATTTT	CASSSETREITDTQYF
TRBD1	TRBV7-2	TRBJ2-7	-	TGTGCCAGCAGTCGGGACAGGGCAGATTACGAGCAGTACTTC	CASSRDRADYEQYF
TRBD1	TRBV6-5	TRBJ2-5	-	TGTGCCAGCAGTTATTCCGGGACAGGGGGCTACGAGACCCAGTACTTC	CASSYSGTGGYETQYF
-	TRBV7-8	TRBJ2-3	-	TGTGCCAGCAGCTTAGTTCGGGGAGATACGCAGTATTTT	CASSLVRGDTQYF
TRBD1	TRBV6-5	TRBJ2-1	-	TGTGCCAGCAGCCTCCGACAGGGGGGACGCAATGAGCAGTTCTTC	CASSLRQGGRNEQFF
-	TRBV6-5	TRBJ1-1	-	TGTGCCAGCAGTTACTTAGGGGTGAACACTGAAGCTTTCTTT	CASSYLGVNTEAFF
-	TRBV7-9	TRBJ1-5	-	TGTGCCAGCAGCCCAGCTGACAGCCTTCATCAGCCCCAGCATTTT	CASSPADSLHQPQHF
TRBD2	TRBV10-3	TRBJ2-1	-	TGTGCCATCAGTGGTTCAAATAGCGGGGAAAGCTCCTACAATGAGCAGTTCTTC	CAISGSNSGESSYNEQFF
-	TRBV28	TRBJ1-2	-	TGTGCCAGCAGTTTTACAATGTCCTATGGCTACACCTTC	CASSFTMSYGYTF